This record looks at one T cell receptor beta chain sequence and its context. The target of this receptor is not known. No qualities accompany the bases; no much larger clone lies one base away. The protocol used for the library was the immunoSEQ multiplex PCR assay. For the multiplex PCR, a mixture combining 60 forward primers for TCR Vbeta segments and 13 reverse primers for TCR Jbeta segments was used. A multiplex PCR assay on genomic DNA amplified the CDR3 region of rearranged TCR beta genes. The amplified TCR beta libraries were sequenced on the Illumina HiSeq System as 87-base-pair reads. In the authors' own workflow: A later analysis counted around 72 million unique TCR beta chains across the 600 to 850 repertoires, and roughly 11 million of these chains were shared by at least two donors. A nearest-neighbor algorithm error-corrected the raw reads and collapsed the reads into unique sequences, merging closely related sequences to remove PCR and sequencing errors. Alignment of CDR3 sequences to IMGT reference sequences was used to assign V, D and J gene segments. For a sequence to be retained, a match of at least six nucleotides was required to both a V gene segment and a J gene segment. Rearrangements were classified as productive when the CDR3 lacked stop codons and remained in frame with V and J, and all other rearrangements were classified as non-productive. CDR3 was defined by IMGT convention, running from the second conserved V-encoded cysteine to the conserved J-encoded phenylalanine. The earlier analysis of fewer than 750 of the donors excluded sequences that lacked an unambiguous match to a single V gene segment. In an earlier analysis of 587 of the donors, a V segment was called functional when productive rearrangements were above 56.7%, and segregating when the standard deviation between donors exceeded 5%. A statistical classification framework was built for diagnosing cytomegalovirus status from the catalog of TCR beta chain sequences. In a later analysis, TCR nucleotide sequences were compared against IMGT/GENE-DB human TR gene sequences so that V and J genes could be assigned. A later analysis assigned CDR3 sequences and most-parsimonious VDJ recombination scenarios with the TCRdist pipeline. In a later analysis, each TCR beta chain was defined by its CDR3 amino acid sequence together with its V-gene family, and reads lacking a unique V-gene family were excluded. A later analysis removed over 500 highly shared, low-generation-probability nucleotide sequences to deal with suspected cross-contamination and a sequencing artifact. A later analysis calculated a clonal expansion index for each public chain from normalized within-repertoire ranks of inferred template counts. A later analysis computed generation probabilities with a VDJ recombination model fitted to out-of-frame rearrangements, and checked the results against IGoR. A later analysis scored TCR-TCR, TCR-HLA and TCR-CMV co-occurrence with hypergeometric tests, applying a repertoire-size bias correction to TCR pairs. A later analysis estimated false discovery rates by permuting HLA or CMV assignments 20 times. A later analysis grouped co-occurring TCRs with DBSCAN, adding TCRdist sequence similarity when clustering within HLA-allele-positive subsets. Repertoires with fewer than 30,000 or more than 120,000 public chains, plus five repertoires with anomalous nucleotide sharing, were excluded from co-occurrence clustering. Imported from immuneACCESS, the table was reduced by TCRdb to in-frame sequences with V and J called. These copies leave out some clones; in studies compared against another copy, an unresolved V gene accounts for under half, and the cause of the remainder is not known. V, J and clone size derive from that table, while D and trimming were established from the DNA sequence. A total of roughly 140,000 clones appear in this sample, around 75% of them only once. The top ten hold approximately 1.1% of the sample.

These data belong to a study of cytomegalovirus exposure and HLA in healthy donors listed by TCRdb under 2017. With respect to the entire study: In an earlier analysis of about 560 of the donors, around 290 Gb of sequence data and 90 million to 120 million unique TCR beta sequences from roughly 200 million T cells were reported. An early release covering about 600 HLA-typed donors comprised approximately 300 gigabases of sequencing data and roughly 85 million unique TCR sequences. Among the roughly 380 genotyped donors, approximately 82% belonged to the genetic ancestry cluster associated with self-reported Caucasian donors. The study aimed to test whether signatures of past pathogen exposure could be identified by cataloging public T cell receptors. The study profiled the T cell repertoires of under 850 subjects by immunosequencing and related them to cytomegalovirus serostatus. A separate validation cohort of some 130 different subjects was used in addition to the roughly 700-subject first cohort. High-throughput TCR immunosequencing, statistical association of individual TCRs with disease status, and machine learning were combined to predict cytomegalovirus infection status. To study patterns of TCR occurrence, a later analysis re-analyzed previously published TCR beta repertoires from 666 donors and added high-resolution HLA genotyping. In the later analysis, no new phenotypic data were used to find candidate immune exposures; instead, reliance was placed on TCR beta sequences and their occurrence across donors. An earlier analysis of 587 of the donors used high-throughput TCR beta sequencing to judge whether each TCR beta V gene segment behaved as functional or pseudogenic. Donor age, sex, ethnicity and CMV serostatus were compiled alongside the repertoire data. A later genetic analysis took genome-wide SNP genotypes for about three fifths of the 666 donors and used that subset as a discovery cohort. All discovery cohort repertoires had been generated on a single sequencing platform. Both class I and class II loci were covered by HLA typing, at four-digit resolution. Typing coverage differed by locus: A, B, C, DRB1 and DQB1 were typed in about 629-640 donors, DQA1 in around 500, DPA1 in nearly 610, and DPB1 in approximately 450. Four or five DR-DQ haplotypes were treated as single units for association and clustering because of strong linkage in the cohort. Across 300 to 500 genotyped donors of the cohort, an average of approximately 240,000 unique TCR beta nucleotide sequences per donor were sequenced, and 15% to 20% of those sequences were non-productive.

The study at large found these results: Most TCR sequences were seen in very few donors, while some public TCRs were found in many individuals. The classifier was reported to diagnose cytomegalovirus status with high specificity and sensitivity in both the original and validation cohorts. According to the authors, the approach could potentially be generalized to other disease states and immunological phenotypes. A total of fewer than 200 TCR beta chains were listed by the study as associated with cytomegalovirus. In a later analysis, HLA-associated TCR beta chains showed more clonal expansion and lower generation probabilities than non-associated chains that were equally common. An earlier analysis of roughly 570 of the donors showed that most TCR beta V segments appeared in productive rearrangements either about 87% or about 30% of the time, which broadly matched IMGT annotations. Presence/absence analyses assumed roughly uniform sequencing depth across donors, an assumption that may not hold. The sequencing pipeline was judged likely to have produced a cluster of highly shared sequence variants as a technical artifact. In a later analysis, TCR association rates were found to vary across HLA loci, with the most associated TCRs seen for DRB1 alleles and the fewest for HLA-C alleles. Most CMV-associated TCR beta chains appeared to be HLA-restricted in a later analysis, and the HLA associations seemed to be driven largely by CMV exposure. In this cohort, only TCR beta chains were sequenced, and detectable features were limited by the absence of alpha or paired-chain data. Compared with the 666-donor mean, donors in an Asian-associated ancestry cluster had fewer N-insertions in productive TCRs, according to a later genetic analysis. A further reported finding was that TCR beta sequences accurately predicted the HLA-A and HLA-B alleles for most subjects in the first cohort. In vitro tests confirmed that three of the cytomegalovirus-associated TCR beta chains recognize cytomegalovirus antigens. Strong co-occurrence of HLA alleles, especially DR and DQ, made assigning TCR associations to individual alleles difficult. According to a later analysis, parvovirus B19, influenza, CMV and Epstein-Barr virus appeared linked to several top co-occurrence clusters. A later analysis associated approximately 17,000 TCR beta sequences with specific HLA alleles at a false discovery rate of 0.05. CMV serostatus was the only immune exposure information available for the cohort. Because HLA typing was missing for some donors at each locus, association tests included only the typed subset. Linkage disequilibrium might explain the correlated functional status among segregating V segments, but an unknown experimental factor could not be ruled out. In a later genetic analysis, a missense DCLRE1C variant was associated with V-gene and J-gene trimming of TCR beta chains, and the association was replicated in an independent cohort. Because counts were too low, roughly 16 rarely observed V segments, including chromosome 9 orphons, were excluded from the earlier analysis of around 590 of the donors.

The cohort comprised more than 550 healthy bone marrow donors. All cohort members were sampled while nominally healthy, although unrecorded immune exposures were likely present. The donor was CMV seronegative and was included in the group of 352 seronegative cohort members. A peripheral blood sample was collected from each donor, and TCR beta sequencing was performed on peripheral blood mononuclear cells. The Qiagen DNeasy Blood Extraction Kit was used to extract genomic DNA from the blood cell samples. The specimen was PBMCs. The receptor was isolated from a female donor in good health and CMV-seronegative.

The nucleotide sequence reads as follows: TGTGCCAGCAGCCACCGGGACTACGAGCAGTACTTC. Translated, this is CASSHRDYEQYF. In this chain, TRBV13 is recombined with TRBJ2-7, with TRBD2 perhaps the D gene, on 5 matching bases. Between the V and J ends, shortened by 5 bases and 3 bases respectively, the junction contains 8 bases. The germline V gene (reference sequence) sets CDR1 to PRHDT and CDR2 to FYEKMQ. Measured from the cysteine to the phenylalanine, the CDR3 is 12 residues long. Just the 36-base CDR3 DNA is kept, in frame starting at base 1.